Below, 3 T cell receptor beta chains from the same sample are listed, as sequenced in a study of tissue T cells after allogeneic stem cell transplantation. The repertoire was sequenced with immunoSEQ multiplex PCR; TCRdb's copy has only in-frame clones and lacks some. The table lists 40,000 to 50,000 clones, around 66% of them singletons. Sequencing was performed on sorted cells pooled from one or two spleens. These receptors all come from a pool of C57BL/6 mice in good health.

To note about this clone: Gene names and germline refer to mouse. The CDR3 protein is CAWSLGLNTEVFF. The part of the CDR3 DNA that was read is TGTGCCTGGAGTCTAGGTCTGAACACAGAAGTCTTC. This chain connects TRBV31 to TRBJ1-1; D not resolved. The read ends 1 residue early relative to the CDR3; the germline J gene fills the gap. The CDR3 spans 13 residues. V gave up 0 bases and J gave up 1 base, with 6 bases separating them. Germline CDR1 GKSSPN, CDR2 SITVG.

This clone has only a few counts. The gene symbols are mouse symbols. The CDR3 extends 1 residue past the end of the read, so its final part is completed from the germline J gene. The V call is TRBV12-1, the J call TRBJ1-2; D gene ambiguous. Trimming pared 1 base from V and 4 bases from J, leaving 9 bases between. This CDR3 contains 13 residues. Germline V lookup: CDR1 SGHSN, CDR2 HYEKVE. The CDR3: CASSLWAGSDYTF. CDR3 DNA (partial): TGTGCCAGCTCTCTGTGGGCCGGCTCCGACTACACC.

Concerning this clone: Germline and genes: mouse. The read is 1 residue too short to cover the CDR3 end, so that end is filled in from the germline J gene. The V and J genes are TRBV3 and TRBJ2-7, with 12 bases identical to TRBD2. The CDR3 runs 15 residues. The V segment lost 3 bases and the J segment 2 bases; nucleotides outside the gene matches: 2. Germline CDR1 and CDR2: SNHLY and FYNGKV (reference sequence). CDR3 sequence: CASSLGLGGPYEQYF. CDR3 DNA (partial): TGTGCCAGCAGCTTGGGACTGGGGGGACCCTATGAACAGTAC. Drawing the rest from reference TRBV3 and TRBJ2-7, the complete variable domain is GPKVLQIPSHQIIDMGQMVTLNCDPVSNHLYFYWYKQILGQQMEFLVNFYNGKVMEKSKLFKDQFSVERPDGSYFTLKIQPTALEDSAVYFCASSLGLGGPYEQYFGPGTRLTVL.